The 12 T cell receptor beta chains below all came from one sample that was sequenced in a study of shared clonotypes between healthy human individuals. Naive CD8 cells lacked CD45RO and underwent positive selection for CCR7, leaving out terminally differentiated effector memory CD45RA+ cells. The assay was immunoSEQ multiplex PCR, and TCRdb's table has in-frame clones only and misses some. The table has around 2.1 million clones, more than 85% seen once. What was sequenced was naive CD8+ T cells from PBMCs. The receptor source for this set is a man aged 18 to 35 in good health. Some clones in this sample may be carry-over from other donors' samples.

The CDR3 spells CASSPTGNSYEQYF. The CDR3 bases are TGTGCCAGCTCACCAACAGGGAACTCATACGAGCAGTACTTC. The V call is TRBV18, the J call TRBJ2-7; tentatively, D is TRBD1 (6 bases). The CDR3 has 14 residues. Germline CDR1 KGHSH, CDR2 LQKENI. The ends were cut back, 2 bases at V and 4 bases at J, with 12 bases in the middle.

Comment on this clone: The sample contains more than one DNA sequence encoding this CDR3. The chain carries TRBV27 and TRBJ2-7; unclear D gene. Germline V gene lookup returns CDR1 MNHEY and CDR2 SMNVEV (reference sequence). The CDR3 has 14 amino acids. The germline V and J ends were trimmed by 5 bases and 3 bases, with 14 bases remaining between them. CDR3 nucleotide sequence: TGTGCCAGCAGTCCAAGGACGGGCCACTACGAGCAGTACTTC. It codes for CASSPRTGHYEQYF.

The CDR3 spells CASSLSGAPGELFF. CDR3 DNA sequence: TGTGCCAGCAGCTTGTCGGGGGCCCCCGGGGAGCTGTTTTTT. The chain couples TRBV5-4 to TRBJ2-2; D possibly matches TRBD1 or TRBD2 (6 bases each). CDR3 length: 14 amino acids. The germline V and J ends were trimmed by 1 base and 6 bases, with 10 bases remaining between them. Germline-derived CDR1 and CDR2 are SGHNT and YYREEE (reference sequence).

V usage is TRBV4-1 and J usage is TRBJ2-7, with 16 positions matching TRBD2. Trimming removed 4 bases from V and 2 bases from J; junction bases left unmatched: 5. Per the germline V gene, CDR1 is MGHRA and CDR2 is YSYEKL. The CDR3 length is 17 residues. The CDR3 loop is CASSPGTSGRAPYEQYF. CDR3 nucleotides: TGCGCCAGCAGCCCTGGGACTAGCGGGAGGGCGCCCTACGAGCAGTACTTC.

Worth noting for this clone: Other DNA sequences within the sample encode an identical CDR3. The rearrangement joins TRBV19 to TRBJ2-7; 7 bases match TRBD1. This CDR3 is built from 13 residues. The junction had 0 bases not matched to a gene; V was cut back by 4 bases and J by 0 bases. CDR1 is LNHDA, CDR2 SQIVND, per germline (reference sequence). The CDR3 loop reads CASSRDSSYEQYF. The CDR3 DNA follows: TGTGCCAGTAGTAGGGACAGCTCCTACGAGCAGTACTTC.

This rearrangement joins TRBV7-8 to TRBJ1-5; D possibly corresponds to TRBD1 (5 bases). V dropped 4 bases and J dropped 1 base, with 14 bases sitting between them. CDR3 length: 16 residues. Germline lookup yields CDR1 SGHVS and CDR2 FQNEAQ. CDR3 sequence reads: CASSSSGWGSNQPQHF. CDR3 nucleotide sequence: TGTGCCAGCAGCTCCAGTGGATGGGGGAGCAATCAGCCCCAGCATTTT.

The chain links TRBV5-1 to TRBJ2-7; 7 bases fit TRBD2. V lost 4 bases and J lost 6; bases outside the gene matches: 10. The CDR3 is made up of 14 amino acids. In germline, CDR1 is SGHRS, CDR2 YFSETQ. The CDR3 sequence: CASSLSGLLGEQYF. As DNA, the CDR3 is TGCGCCAGCAGCCTTTCGGGACTACTCGGCGAGCAGTACTTC.

The rearrangement links TRBV27 to TRBJ2-7, with 10 positions matching TRBD1. This CDR3 contains 15 residues. Germline CDR1 MNHEY, CDR2 SMNVEV (reference sequence). Trimming cost V 5 bases and J 2 bases; bases outside gene matches: 6. Here the CDR3 DNA reads TGTGCCAGCAGTCCAGGACAGGGGGGTACCTACGAGCAGTACTTC. Its translation: CASSPGQGGTYEQYF.

V and J are TRBV28 and TRBJ1-2; D is unresolved. Deletions cut 2 bases from V and 5 bases from J, with 12 bases between. Germline loops: CDR1 MDHEN, CDR2 SYDVKM. The CDR3 sequence is 14 residues long. Written as DNA, the CDR3 is TGTGCCAGCAGTTTACCCCAGGCGGGTTATGGCTACACCTTC. Translated, it gives CASSLPQAGYGYTF.

This clone was detected only once. The gene calls are TRBV2 and TRBJ1-1; D is perhaps TRBD1 (5 bases). This CDR3 contains 16 residues. Germline V gene data show CDR1 as SNHLY and CDR2 as FYNNEI. Trimming stripped 1 base from V and 3 bases from J, with 15 bases between. The CDR3 DNA follows: TGTGCCAGCAGTGAAGGGTGGGTAATAGGGGACACTGAAGCTTTCTTT. Protein: CASSEGWVIGDTEAFF.

V usage is TRBV10-2 and J usage is TRBJ1-2; 10 bases match TRBD1. V lost 3 bases, J lost 4 bases, and 20 bases stayed unmatched. Germline CDR1 WSHSY, CDR2 SAAADI. The CDR3 contains 20 residues. The CDR3 DNA reads as TGCGCCAGCAGTGACCACAGCAATGGGGGACAGGGGACGTTTGGCTATGGCTACACCTTC. Translation: CASSDHSNGGQGTFGYGYTF.

The V and J genes are TRBV13 and TRBJ2-7; TRBD2 matches at 13 bases. Losses at the gene ends were 7 bases for V and 4 bases for J; bases not matched to a gene: 7. Germline CDR1 and CDR2: PRHDT and FYEKMQ (reference sequence). CDR3 size: 15 residues. The CDR3 region has the DNA TGTGCCAGCACCCGACTAGCGGGAGGTACTTACGAGCAGTACTTC. The encoded protein is CASTRLAGGTYEQYF.